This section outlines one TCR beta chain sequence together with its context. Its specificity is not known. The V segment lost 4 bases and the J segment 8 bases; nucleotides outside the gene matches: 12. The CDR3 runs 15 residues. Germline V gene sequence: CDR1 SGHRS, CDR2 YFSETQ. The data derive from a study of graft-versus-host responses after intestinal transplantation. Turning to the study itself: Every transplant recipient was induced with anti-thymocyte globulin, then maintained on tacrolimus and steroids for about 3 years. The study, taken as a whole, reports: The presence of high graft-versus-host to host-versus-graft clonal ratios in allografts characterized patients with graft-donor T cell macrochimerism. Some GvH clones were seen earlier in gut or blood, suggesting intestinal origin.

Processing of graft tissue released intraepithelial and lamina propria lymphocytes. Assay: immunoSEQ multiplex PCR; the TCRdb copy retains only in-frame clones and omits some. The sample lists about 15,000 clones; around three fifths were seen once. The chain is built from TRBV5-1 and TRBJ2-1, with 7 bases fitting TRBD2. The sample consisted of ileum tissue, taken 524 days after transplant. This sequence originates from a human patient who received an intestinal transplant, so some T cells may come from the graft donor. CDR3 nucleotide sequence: TGCGCCAGCAGCCCCGGGAGCGGGGTTGTCGATGAGCAGTTCTTC. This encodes CASSPGSGVVDEQFF.